This entry lists 3 T cell receptor beta chains sequenced from one sample in a study of shared clonotypes between healthy human individuals (dated by TCRdb to the early 2020s). Library preparation was by the immunoSEQ multiplex PCR assay. Not all clones reach the TCRdb copy of this immuneACCESS table, which keeps in-frame sequences only. Checked studies attribute under half of the gap to unresolved V genes and leave the rest unexplained. The sample includes 2.5 million or so clones, with roughly nine tenths observed a single time. Under 0.15% of the sample lies in the top ten. Sample: naive CD4+ T cells sorted from blood. The cell subset or site label corresponds to: CD45RA+ positively selected. These receptors were obtained from a man aged 18 to 35 in good health.

This clone was found once. Other DNA sequences in this sample translate to the same CDR3. CDR3 residues: CASSTGQPNQPQHF. The CDR3 region has the DNA TGCGCCAGCAGCACGGGACAGCCTAATCAGCCCCAGCATTTT. The chain joins TRBV5-1 to TRBJ1-5, with 7 bases matching TRBD1. The CDR3 spans 14 residues. From germline, CDR1 is SGHRS and CDR2 YFSETQ. With 4 bases clipped from V and 4 bases from J, the junction kept 5 bases outside the gene matches.

The genes are TRBV10-1 and TRBJ2-7, with 8 bases fitting TRBD1. CDR1 and CDR2 from the germline V gene are WNHNN and SYGVQD (reference sequence). V shed 7 bases and J 4 bases; nucleotides not matched to a gene: 15. The CDR3 sequence is 16 residues long. CDR3 DNA: TGCGCCAGCAAGGAGAGAACCCGGACAGGGCGATACGAGCAGTACTTC. This sequence encodes CASKERTRTGRYEQYF.

This chain links TRBV5-6 with TRBJ1-5, with a tentative D call TRBD1 (6 bases). Trimming took 4 bases from V and 2 from J, leaving 19 bases between them. The CDR3 covers 17 residues. The germline CDR1 and CDR2 sequences are SGHDT and YYEEEE. The CDR3 is CASSQKKGVDGNQPQHF. The CDR3 coding sequence is TGTGCCAGCAGCCAAAAGAAGGGGGTGGATGGCAATCAGCCCCAGCATTTT. The full variable domain, with the rest looked up from reference TRBV5-6 and TRBJ1-5, is DAGVTQSPTHLIKTRGQQVTLRCSPKSGHDTVSWYQQALGQGPQFIFQYYEEEERQRGNFPDRFSGHQFPNYSSELNVNALLLGDSALYLCASSQKKGVDGNQPQHFGDGTRLSIL.